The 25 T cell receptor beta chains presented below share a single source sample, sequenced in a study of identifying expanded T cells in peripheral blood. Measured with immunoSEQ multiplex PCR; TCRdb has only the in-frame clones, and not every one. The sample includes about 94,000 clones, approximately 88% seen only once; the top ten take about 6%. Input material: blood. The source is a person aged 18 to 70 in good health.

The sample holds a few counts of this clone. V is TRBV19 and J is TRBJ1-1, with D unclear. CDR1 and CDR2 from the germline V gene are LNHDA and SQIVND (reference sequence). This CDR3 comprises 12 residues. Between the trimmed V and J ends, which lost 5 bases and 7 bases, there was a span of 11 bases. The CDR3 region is CASSSVRDEAFF. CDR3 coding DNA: TGTGCCAGTAGTTCGGTCCGGGATGAAGCTTTCTTT.

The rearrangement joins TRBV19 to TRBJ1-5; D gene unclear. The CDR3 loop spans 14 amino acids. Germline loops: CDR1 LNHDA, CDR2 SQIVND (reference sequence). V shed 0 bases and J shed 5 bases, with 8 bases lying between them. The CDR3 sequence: CASSIEVPYQPQHF. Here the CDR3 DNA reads TGTGCCAGTAGTATAGAGGTTCCCTATCAGCCCCAGCATTTT.

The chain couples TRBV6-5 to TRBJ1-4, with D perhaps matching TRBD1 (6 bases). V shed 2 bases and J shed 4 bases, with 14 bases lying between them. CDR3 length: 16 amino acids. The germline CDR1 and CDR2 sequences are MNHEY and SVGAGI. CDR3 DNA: TGTGCCAGCAGTTACGGGCATGGACAGAATAATGAAAAACTGTTTTTT. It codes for CASSYGHGQNNEKLFF.

The CDR3 nucleotides are TGCGCCAGCAGCCAGGATACAGGGGGAAGTGTCACTGAAGCTTTCTTT. Amino acid sequence: CASSQDTGGSVTEAFF. V and J are TRBV4-1 and TRBJ1-1, with 8 bases aligning to TRBD1. Trimming at V came to 3 bases and at J to 4 bases, leaving 10 bases not matched to a gene. CDR3 size: 16 residues. CDR1 MGHRA and CDR2 YSYEKL come from the germline V gene.

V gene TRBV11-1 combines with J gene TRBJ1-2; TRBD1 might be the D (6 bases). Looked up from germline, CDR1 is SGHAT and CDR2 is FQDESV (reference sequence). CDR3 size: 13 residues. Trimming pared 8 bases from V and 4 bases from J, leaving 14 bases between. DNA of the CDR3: TGTGCCAGCCAGCCAGGGGCGGGCTATGGCTACACCTTC. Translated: CASQPGAGYGYTF.

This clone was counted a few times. The CDR3 spells CAWRITDTQYF. CDR3 coding DNA: TGTGCCTGGAGGATCACAGATACGCAGTATTTT. V gene TRBV30 combines with J gene TRBJ2-3, with D uncertain. V was shortened by 3 bases and J by 2 bases, with 3 bases between the two germline ends. Germline loops: CDR1 GTSNPN, CDR2 SVGIG (reference sequence). The CDR3 extends over 11 amino acids. Supplemented by reference TRBV30 and TRBJ2-3, the full variable domain reads SQTIHQWPATLVQPVGSPLSLECTVEGTSNPNLYWYRQAAGRGLQLLFYSVGIGQISSEVPQNLSASRPQDRQFILSSKKLLLSDSGFYLCAWRITDTQYFGPGTRLTVL.

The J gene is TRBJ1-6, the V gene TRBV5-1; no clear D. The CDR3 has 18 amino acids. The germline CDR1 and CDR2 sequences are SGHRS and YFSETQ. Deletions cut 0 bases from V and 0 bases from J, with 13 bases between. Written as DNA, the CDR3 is TGCGCCAGCAGCTTGGGGCAGGCCGCCCGCTCCTATAATTCACCCCTCCACTTT. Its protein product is CASSLGQAARSYNSPLHF.

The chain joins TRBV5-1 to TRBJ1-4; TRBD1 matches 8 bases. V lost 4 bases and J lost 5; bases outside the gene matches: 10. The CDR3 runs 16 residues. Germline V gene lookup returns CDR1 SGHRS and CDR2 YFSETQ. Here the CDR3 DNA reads TGCGCCAGCAGCCTCTGGTCAGGGGGCGGGAATGAAAAACTGTTTTTT. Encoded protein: CASSLWSGGGNEKLFF.

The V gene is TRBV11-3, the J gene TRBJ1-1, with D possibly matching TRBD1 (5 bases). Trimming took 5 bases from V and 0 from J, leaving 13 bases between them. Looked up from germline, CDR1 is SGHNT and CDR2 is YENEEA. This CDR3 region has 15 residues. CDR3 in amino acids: CASSPTGGLNTEAFF. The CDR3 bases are TGTGCCAGCAGCCCTACCGGGGGGTTGAACACTGAAGCTTTCTTT.

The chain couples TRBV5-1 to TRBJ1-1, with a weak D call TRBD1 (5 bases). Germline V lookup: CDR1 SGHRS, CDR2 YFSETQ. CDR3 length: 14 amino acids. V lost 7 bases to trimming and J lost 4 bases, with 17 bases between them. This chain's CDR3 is CASWQSGRRTEAFF. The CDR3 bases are TGCGCCAGCTGGCAGTCAGGGCGTCGCACTGAAGCTTTCTTT.

The CDR3 DNA is TGTGCCAGCAGGGATAGCGGACGGCTCTATGGCTACACCTTC. It specifies CASRDSGRLYGYTF. The rearrangement uses TRBV6-6 and TRBJ1-2, with D hard to call. The ends were cut back, 6 bases at V and 4 bases at J, with 15 bases in the middle. The CDR3 length is 14 residues. Germline-derived CDR1 and CDR2 are MNHNY and SVGAGI (reference sequence).

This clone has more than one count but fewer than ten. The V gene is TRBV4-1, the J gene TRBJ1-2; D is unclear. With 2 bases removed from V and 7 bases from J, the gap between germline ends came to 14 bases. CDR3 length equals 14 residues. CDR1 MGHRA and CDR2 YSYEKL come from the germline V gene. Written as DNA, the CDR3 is TGCGCCAGCAGCCAATACCGGGCCAACGGTGGCTACACCTTC. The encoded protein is CASSQYRANGGYTF.

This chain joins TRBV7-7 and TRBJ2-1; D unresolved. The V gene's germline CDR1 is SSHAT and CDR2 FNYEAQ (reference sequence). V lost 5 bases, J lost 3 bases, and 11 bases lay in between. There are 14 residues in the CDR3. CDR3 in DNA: TGTGCCAGCAGCAGCGAGCTTCTCTACAATGAGCAGTTCTTC. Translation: CASSSELLYNEQFF.

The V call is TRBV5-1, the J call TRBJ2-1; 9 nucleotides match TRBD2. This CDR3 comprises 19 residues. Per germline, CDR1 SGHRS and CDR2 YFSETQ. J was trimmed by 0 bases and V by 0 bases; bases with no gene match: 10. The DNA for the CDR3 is TGCGCCAGCAGCTTGGGGCAAAAGGTAGCGGGGGTCTCCTACAATGAGCAGTTCTTC. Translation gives CASSLGQKVAGVSYNEQFF.

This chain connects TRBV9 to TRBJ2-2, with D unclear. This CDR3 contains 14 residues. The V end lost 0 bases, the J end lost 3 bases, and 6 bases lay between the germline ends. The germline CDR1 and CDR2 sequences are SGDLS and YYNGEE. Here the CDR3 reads CASSVGGYTGELFF. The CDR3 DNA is TGTGCCAGCAGCGTAGGTGGATACACCGGGGAGCTGTTTTTT.

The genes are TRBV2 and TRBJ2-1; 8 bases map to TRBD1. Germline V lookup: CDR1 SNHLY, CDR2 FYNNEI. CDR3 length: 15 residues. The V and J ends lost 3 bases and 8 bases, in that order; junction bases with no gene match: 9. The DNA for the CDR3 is TGTGCCAGCAGTGACCAGGGGGCGATGCGGGATGAGCAGTTCTTC. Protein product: CASSDQGAMRDEQFF. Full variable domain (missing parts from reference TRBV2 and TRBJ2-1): EPEVTQTPSHQVTQMGQEVILRCVPISNHLYFYWYRQILGQKVEFLVSFYNNEISEKSEIFDDQFSVERPDGSNFTLKIRSTKLEDSAMYFCASSDQGAMRDEQFFGPGTRLTVL.

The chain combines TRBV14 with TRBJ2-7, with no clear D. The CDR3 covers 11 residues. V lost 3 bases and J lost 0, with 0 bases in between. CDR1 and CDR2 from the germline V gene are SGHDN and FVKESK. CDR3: CASSHSYEQYF. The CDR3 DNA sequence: TGTGCCAGCAGCCACTCCTACGAGCAGTACTTC.

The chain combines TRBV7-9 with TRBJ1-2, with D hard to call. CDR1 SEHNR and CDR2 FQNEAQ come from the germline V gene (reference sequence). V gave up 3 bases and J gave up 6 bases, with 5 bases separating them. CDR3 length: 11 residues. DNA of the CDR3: TGTGCCAGCAGCTTTTTTGATGGCTACACCTTC. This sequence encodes CASSFFDGYTF.

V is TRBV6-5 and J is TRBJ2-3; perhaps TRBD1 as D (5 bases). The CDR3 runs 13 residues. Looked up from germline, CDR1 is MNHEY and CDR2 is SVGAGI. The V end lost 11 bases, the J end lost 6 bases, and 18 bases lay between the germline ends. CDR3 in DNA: TGTGCCGCAGGGCGGAGACGGACGGATACGCAGTATTTT. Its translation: CAAGRRRTDTQYF.

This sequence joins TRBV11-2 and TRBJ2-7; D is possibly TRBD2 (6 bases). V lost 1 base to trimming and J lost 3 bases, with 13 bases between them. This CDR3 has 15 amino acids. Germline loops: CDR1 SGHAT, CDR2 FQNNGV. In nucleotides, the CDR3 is TGTGCCAGCAGCTTAGTGCAGGGAGGTATCTACGAGCAGTACTTC. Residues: CASSLVQGGIYEQYF.

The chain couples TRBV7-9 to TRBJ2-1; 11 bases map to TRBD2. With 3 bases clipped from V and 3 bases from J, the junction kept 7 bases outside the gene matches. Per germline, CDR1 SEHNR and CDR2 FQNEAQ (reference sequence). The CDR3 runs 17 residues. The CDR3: CASSLGTSGTLYNEQFF. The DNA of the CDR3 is TGTGCCAGCAGCTTGGGGACTAGCGGAACCCTCTACAATGAGCAGTTCTTC.

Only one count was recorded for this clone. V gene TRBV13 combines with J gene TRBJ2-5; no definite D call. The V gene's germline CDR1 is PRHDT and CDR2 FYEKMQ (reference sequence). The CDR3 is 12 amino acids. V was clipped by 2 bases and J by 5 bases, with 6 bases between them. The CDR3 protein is CASSLYGETQYF. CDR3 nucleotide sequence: TGTGCCAGCAGCTTATACGGCGAGACCCAGTACTTC.

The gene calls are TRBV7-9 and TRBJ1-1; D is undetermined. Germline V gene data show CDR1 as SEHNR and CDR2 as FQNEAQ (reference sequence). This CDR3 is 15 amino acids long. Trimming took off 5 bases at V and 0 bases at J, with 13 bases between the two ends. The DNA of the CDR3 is TGTGCCAGCAGCCGCCCCGGAGGGTTGAACACTGAAGCTTTCTTT. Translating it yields CASSRPGGLNTEAFF.

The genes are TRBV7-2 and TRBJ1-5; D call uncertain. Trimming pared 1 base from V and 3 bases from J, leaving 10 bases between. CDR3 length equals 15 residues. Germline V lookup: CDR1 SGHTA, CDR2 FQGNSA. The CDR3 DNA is TGTGCCAGCAGCTTAGACCTAGGGCCCAATCAGCCCCAGCATTTT. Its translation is CASSLDLGPNQPQHF.

CDR3 region: CASSDQDGRSGNTIYF. CDR3 nucleotide sequence: TGTGCCAGCAGCGATCAGGACGGGCGCTCTGGAAACACCATATATTTT. This rearrangement joins TRBV2 to TRBJ1-3; no clear D. The germline V gene encodes CDR1 SNHLY and CDR2 FYNNEI. V gave up 6 bases and J gave up 0 bases, with 15 bases separating them. The CDR3 runs 16 residues.